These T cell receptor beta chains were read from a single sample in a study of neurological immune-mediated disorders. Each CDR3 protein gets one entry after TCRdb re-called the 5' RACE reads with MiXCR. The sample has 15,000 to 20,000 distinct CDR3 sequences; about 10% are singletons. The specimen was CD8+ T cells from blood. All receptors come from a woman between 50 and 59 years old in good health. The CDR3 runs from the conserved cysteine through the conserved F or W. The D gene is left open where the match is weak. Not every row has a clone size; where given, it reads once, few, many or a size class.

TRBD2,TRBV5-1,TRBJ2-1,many,CASGTSFTEQFF,TGCGCCAGCGGGACTAGCTTCACTGAGCAGTTCTTC
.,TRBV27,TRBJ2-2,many,CASSFFVGLAGELFF,TGTGCCAGCAGTTTTTTCGTCGGGCTCGCCGGGGAGCTGTTTTTT
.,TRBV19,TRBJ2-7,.,CASTWGYEQYF,TGTGCCAGTACCTGGGGATACGAGCAGTACTTC
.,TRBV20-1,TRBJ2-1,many,CSASTPGRNIYNEQFF,TGCAGTGCTAGCACTCCGGGACGGAACATTTACAATGAGCAGTTCTTC
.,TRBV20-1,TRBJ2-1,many,CSARDGGQKVDEQFF,TGCAGTGCTAGAGATGGGGGGCAAAAAGTCGATGAGCAGTTCTTC
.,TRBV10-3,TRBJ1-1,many,CAISDLGGRTEAFF,TGTGCCATCAGTGATTTGGGGGGGAGAACTGAAGCTTTCTTT
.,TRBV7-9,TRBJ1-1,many,CASSPQGGTEAFF,TGTGCCAGCAGCCCCCAAGGCGGCACTGAAGCTTTCTTT
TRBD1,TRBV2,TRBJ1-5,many,CASSERDRGHQPQHF,TGTGCCAGCAGTGAACGGGACAGGGGTCATCAGCCCCAGCATTTT
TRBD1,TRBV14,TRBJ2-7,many,CASSQFRTGSYEQYF,TGTGCCAGCAGCCAATTCCGGACAGGGAGCTACGAGCAGTACTTC
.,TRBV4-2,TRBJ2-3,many,CASSQGSEGATDTQYF,TGTGCCAGCAGCCAAGGGTCCGAAGGAGCGACAGATACGCAGTATTTT